The table lists the clone carrying this T cell receptor beta chain with a few counts. This specimen comes from a study of identical twins. The V gene's germline CDR1 is SNHLY and CDR2 FYNNEI. V dropped 1 base and J dropped 4 bases, with 10 bases sitting between them. The CDR3 consists of 14 residues. Each CDR3 protein gets one entry after TCRdb re-called the 5' RACE reads with MiXCR. The repertoire includes 210,000 or so distinct CDR3 sequences, approximately 16% of them detected once, and roughly two fifths sits in the top ten. This same sample was also taken into another study, of T cells expressing NK-cell markers. Turning to that study: Sorted T-cell subsets CD3+CD56+NKG2C+, CD3+CD56+NKG2C- and CD3+CD56-NKG2C+ were TCR beta-sequenced. Within the sequenced cohort of eight donors, seven exhibited HCMV seropositivity and one was seronegative.

The receptor was isolated from a woman aged 18-29 years in good health. What was sequenced was CD8+ T cells sorted from blood. This chain connects TRBV2 to TRBJ1-1; D may be TRBD1 (5 bases). The CDR3 here is CASSEEGIGTEAFF. As DNA, the CDR3 is TGTGCCAGCAGTGAAGAGGGGATTGGCACTGAAGCTTTCTTT.